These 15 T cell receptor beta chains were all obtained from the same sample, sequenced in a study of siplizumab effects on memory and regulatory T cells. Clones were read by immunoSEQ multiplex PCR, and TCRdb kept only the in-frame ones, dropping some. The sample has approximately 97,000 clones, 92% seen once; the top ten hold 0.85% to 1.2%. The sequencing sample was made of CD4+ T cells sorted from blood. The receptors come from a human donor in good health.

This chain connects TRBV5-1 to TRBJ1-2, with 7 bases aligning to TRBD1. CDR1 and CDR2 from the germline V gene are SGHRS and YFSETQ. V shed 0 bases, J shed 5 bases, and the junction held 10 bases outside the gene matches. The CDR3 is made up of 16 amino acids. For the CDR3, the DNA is TGCGCCAGCAGCTTGGGGACAGGATGGGAGAAGTATGGCTACACCTTC. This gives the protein CASSLGTGWEKYGYTF.

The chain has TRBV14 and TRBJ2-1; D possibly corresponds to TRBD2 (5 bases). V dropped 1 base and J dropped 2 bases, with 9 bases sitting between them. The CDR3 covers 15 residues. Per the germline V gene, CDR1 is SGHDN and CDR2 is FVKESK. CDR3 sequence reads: CASSQGLGAYNEQFF. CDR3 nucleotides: TGTGCCAGCAGCCAAGGCCTCGGGGCCTACAATGAGCAGTTCTTC.

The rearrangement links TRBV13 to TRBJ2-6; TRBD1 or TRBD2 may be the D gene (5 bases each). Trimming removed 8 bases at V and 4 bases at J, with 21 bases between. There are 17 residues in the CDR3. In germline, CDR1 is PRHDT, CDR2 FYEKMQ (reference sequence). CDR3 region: CASGPGPGSSGANVLTF. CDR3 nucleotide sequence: TGTGCCAGCGGGCCGGGACCGGGCTCGTCAGGGGCCAACGTCCTGACTTTC.

This CDR3 reads CASRFSGANVLTF. CDR3 bases: TGTGCCAGTCGTTTTTCTGGGGCCAACGTCCTGACTTTC. This chain connects TRBV19 to TRBJ2-6; no firm D call. Germline CDR1 reads LNHDA; CDR2 reads SQIVND (reference sequence). Trimming removed 8 bases at V and 1 base at J, with 6 bases between. The CDR3 consists of 13 residues.

CDR3 sequence (DNA): TGTGCCAGCAGTCCCGGGACGGGTAACACTGAAGCTTTCTTT. Its translation is CASSPGTGNTEAFF. V is TRBV6-4 and J is TRBJ1-1; maybe TRBD1 (5 bases). Per the germline V gene, CDR1 is MRHNA and CDR2 is SNTAGT. The CDR3 loop spans 14 amino acids. V lost 5 bases to trimming and J lost 2 bases, with 12 bases between them.

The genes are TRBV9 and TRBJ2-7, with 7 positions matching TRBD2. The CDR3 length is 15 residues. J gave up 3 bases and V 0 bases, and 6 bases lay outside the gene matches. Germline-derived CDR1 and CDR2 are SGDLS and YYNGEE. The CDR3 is CASSVAASGFYEQYF. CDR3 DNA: TGTGCCAGCAGCGTAGCTGCTAGCGGCTTCTACGAGCAGTACTTC. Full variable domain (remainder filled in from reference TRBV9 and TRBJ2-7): DSGVTQTPKHLITATGQRVTLRCSPRSGDLSVYWYQQSLDQGLQFLIQYYNGEERAKGNILERFSAQQFPDLHSELNLSSLELGDSALYFCASSVAASGFYEQYFGPGTRLTVT.

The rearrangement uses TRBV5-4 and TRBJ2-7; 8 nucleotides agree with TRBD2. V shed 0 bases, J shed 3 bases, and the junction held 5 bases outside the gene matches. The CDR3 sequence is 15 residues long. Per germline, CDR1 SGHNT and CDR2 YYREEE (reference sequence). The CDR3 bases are TGTGCCAGCAGCTTGGGTAGCGGGATATTCTACGAGCAGTACTTC. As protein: CASSLGSGIFYEQYF.

In DNA form, the CDR3 reads TGTGCCACCTCGACAGGGGTGAGAGAGACCCAGTACTTC. Its translation is CATSTGVRETQYF. The chain recombines TRBV19 with TRBJ2-5; 8 positions match TRBD1. J was trimmed by 4 bases and V by 10 bases; bases with no gene match: 8. CDR1 is LNHDA and CDR2 is SQIVND in the germline V gene (reference sequence). The length of the CDR3 is 13 residues.

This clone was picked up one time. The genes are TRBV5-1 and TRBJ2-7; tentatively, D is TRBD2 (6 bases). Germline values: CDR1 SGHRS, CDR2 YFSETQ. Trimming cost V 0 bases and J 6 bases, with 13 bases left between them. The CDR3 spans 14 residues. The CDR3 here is CASSLGGGAREQYF. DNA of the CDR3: TGCGCCAGCAGCTTGGGTGGAGGGGCCCGCGAGCAGTACTTC.

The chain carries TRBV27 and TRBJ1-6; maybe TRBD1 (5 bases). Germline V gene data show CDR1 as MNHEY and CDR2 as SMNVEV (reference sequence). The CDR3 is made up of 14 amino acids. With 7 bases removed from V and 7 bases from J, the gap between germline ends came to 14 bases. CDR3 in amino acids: CASTKGTRNSPLHF. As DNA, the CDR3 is TGTGCCAGCACCAAAGGGACCAGAAATTCACCCCTCCACTTT.

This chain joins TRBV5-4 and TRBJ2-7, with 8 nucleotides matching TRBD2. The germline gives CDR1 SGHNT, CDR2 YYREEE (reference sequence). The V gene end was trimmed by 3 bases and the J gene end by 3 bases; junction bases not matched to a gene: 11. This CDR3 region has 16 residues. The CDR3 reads CASSWAGGSGNYEQYF. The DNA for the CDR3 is TGTGCCAGCAGCTGGGCGGGAGGTAGCGGGAACTACGAGCAGTACTTC.

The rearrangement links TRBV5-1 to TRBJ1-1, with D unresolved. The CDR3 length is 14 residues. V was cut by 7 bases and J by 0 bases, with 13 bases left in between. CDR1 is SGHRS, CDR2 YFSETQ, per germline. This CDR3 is CASHSPDLNTEAFF. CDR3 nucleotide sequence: TGCGCCAGCCATTCCCCGGACCTGAACACTGAAGCTTTCTTT.

DNA of the CDR3: TGTGCCAGCAGCTTAACCCCAGGGGGGACAGATACGCAGTATTTT. It yields the protein CASSLTPGGTDTQYF. The chain uses TRBV7-3 and TRBJ2-3, with D possibly being TRBD1 (7 bases). The CDR3 is 15 amino acids. V was trimmed by 0 bases and J by 3 bases, leaving 10 bases between them. The V gene's germline CDR1 is SGHTA and CDR2 FQGTGA. The whole variable domain, filled in from reference TRBV7-3 and TRBJ2-3, reads GAGVSQTPSNKVTEKGKYVELRCDPISGHTALYWYRQSLGQGPEFLIYFQGTGAADDSGLPNDRFFAVRPEGSVSTLKIQRTERGDSAVYLCASSLTPGGTDTQYFGPGTRLTVL.

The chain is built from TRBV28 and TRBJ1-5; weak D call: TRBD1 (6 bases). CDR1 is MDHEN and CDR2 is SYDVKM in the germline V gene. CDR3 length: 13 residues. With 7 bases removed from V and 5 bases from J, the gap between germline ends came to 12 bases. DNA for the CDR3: TGTGCCAGCATAGGGCAGGGGTATCAGCCCCAGCATTTT. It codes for CASIGQGYQPQHF.

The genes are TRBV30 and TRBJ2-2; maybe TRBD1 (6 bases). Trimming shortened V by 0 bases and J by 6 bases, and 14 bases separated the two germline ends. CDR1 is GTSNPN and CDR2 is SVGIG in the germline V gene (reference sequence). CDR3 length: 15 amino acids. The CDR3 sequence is CAWSVGGKVAGELFF. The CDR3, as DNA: TGTGCCTGGAGTGTAGGGGGAAAGGTAGCCGGGGAGCTGTTTTTT.